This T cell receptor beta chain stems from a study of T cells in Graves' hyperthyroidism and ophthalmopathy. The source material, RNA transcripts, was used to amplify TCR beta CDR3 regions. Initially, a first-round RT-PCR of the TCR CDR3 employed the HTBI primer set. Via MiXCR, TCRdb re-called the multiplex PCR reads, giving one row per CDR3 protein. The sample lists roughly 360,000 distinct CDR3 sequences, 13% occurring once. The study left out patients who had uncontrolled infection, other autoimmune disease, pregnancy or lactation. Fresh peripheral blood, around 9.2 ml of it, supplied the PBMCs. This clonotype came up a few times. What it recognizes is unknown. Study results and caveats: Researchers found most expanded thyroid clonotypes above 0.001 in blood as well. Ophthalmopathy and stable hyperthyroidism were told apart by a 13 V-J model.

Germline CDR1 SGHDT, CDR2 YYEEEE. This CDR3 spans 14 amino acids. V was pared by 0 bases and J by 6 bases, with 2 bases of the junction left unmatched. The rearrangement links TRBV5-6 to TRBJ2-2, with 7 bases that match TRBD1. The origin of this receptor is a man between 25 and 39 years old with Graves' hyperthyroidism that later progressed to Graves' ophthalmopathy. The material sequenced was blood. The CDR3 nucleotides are TGTGCCAGCAGCTTGGTACAGGGGTCCGGGGAGCTGTTTTTT. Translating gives CASSLVQGSGELFF. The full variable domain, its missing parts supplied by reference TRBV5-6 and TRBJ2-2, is DAGVTQSPTHLIKTRGQQVTLRCSPKSGHDTVSWYQQALGQGPQFIFQYYEEEERQRGNFPDRFSGHQFPNYSSELNVNALLLGDSALYLCASSLVQGSGELFFGEGSRLTVL.